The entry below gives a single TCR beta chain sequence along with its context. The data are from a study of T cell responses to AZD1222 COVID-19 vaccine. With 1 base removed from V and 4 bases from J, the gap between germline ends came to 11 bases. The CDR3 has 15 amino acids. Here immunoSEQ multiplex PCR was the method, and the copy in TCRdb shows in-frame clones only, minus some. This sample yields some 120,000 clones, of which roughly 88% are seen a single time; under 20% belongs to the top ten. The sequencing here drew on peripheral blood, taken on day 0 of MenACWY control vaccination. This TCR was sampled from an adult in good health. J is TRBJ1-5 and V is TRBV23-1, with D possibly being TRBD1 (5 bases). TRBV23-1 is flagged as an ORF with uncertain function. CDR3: CASSQCQGPNQPQHF. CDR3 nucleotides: TGCGCCAGCAGTCAATGCCAGGGACCAAATCAGCCCCAGCATTTT.